The 31 T cell receptor beta chains presented below share a single source sample, sequenced in a study of blood T cell repertoires in COVID-19. The method was immunoSEQ multiplex PCR; TCRdb's version includes in-frame clones alone and lacks a portion of them. The sample gives about 230,000 clones, 81% of which show up once; roughly 8% is in the top ten. Input material: peripheral blood. These TCRs come from a woman aged 80 or older with acute or convalescent COVID-19.

The J gene is TRBJ2-5, the V gene TRBV7-2, with D tentatively TRBD2 (6 bases). Germline-derived CDR1 and CDR2 are SGHTA and FQGNSA. Trimming removed 4 bases at V and 2 bases at J, with 17 bases between. This CDR3 has 16 residues. CDR3 sequence (DNA): TGTGCCAGCAGCTCAGGGACTTTCGGAACTCAAGAGACCCAGTACTTC. It is translated as CASSSGTFGTQETQYF.

The genes are TRBV28 and TRBJ1-1; D perhaps matches TRBD1 (5 bases). Per germline, CDR1 MDHEN and CDR2 SYDVKM. The CDR3 runs 14 residues. The germline V and J ends were trimmed by 2 bases and 7 bases, with 14 bases remaining between them. DNA of the CDR3: TGTGCCAGCAGTTTAATCATCGTGACAGTTGAAGCTTTCTTT. The encoded protein is CASSLIIVTVEAFF.

The chain recombines TRBV3-1 (or the pseudogene TRBV3-2) with TRBJ1-1; maybe TRBD1 (5 bases). Trimming removed 8 bases from V and 3 bases from J, with 25 bases in between. The germline gives CDR1 LGHDT, CDR2 YNNKEL (reference sequence). The CDR3 totals 17 residues. CDR3 nucleotides: TGTGCCAGCTCTCAGGCCTCGTGGGGGACTGGTGACACTGAAGCTTTCTTT. Protein sequence: CASSQASWGTGDTEAFF.

The V call is TRBV28, the J call TRBJ2-7; 9 bases are a match to TRBD1. This CDR3 is built from 17 residues. CDR1 is MDHEN and CDR2 is SYDVKM in the germline V gene. With V trimmed by 6 bases and J by 6 bases, 18 bases remained unmatched. The CDR3 nucleotides are TGTGCCAGCAGGCTAAGGGGAAGGGGGACAGGGTCTCTCGAGCAGTACTTC. Its translation: CASRLRGRGTGSLEQYF.

This chain uses TRBV21-1 with TRBJ1-2; the D call in the table, TRBD1, was not verified against the DNA. TRBV21-1 is a pseudogene locus. The CDR3 is 17 residues long. CDR3 bases: TGTGCCAGCCCACAGCCCCCATTGACAGGGTCCCACTATGGCTACACCTTC. Its translation: CASPQPPLTGSHYGYTF.

V is TRBV5-1 and J is TRBJ2-3; 9 positions agree with TRBD1. Germline CDR1 is SGHRS and CDR2 is YFSETQ. This CDR3 region has 13 residues. The junction had 9 bases not matched to a gene; V was cut back by 4 bases and J by 12 bases. CDR3 sequence reads: CASSLDRDRVQYF. The CDR3 DNA reads as TGCGCCAGCAGCCTCGACCGGGACAGGGTACAGTATTTT.

This chain uses TRBV6-1 with TRBJ1-2; no clear D gene. The CDR3 extends over 15 amino acids. Trimming cost V 0 bases and J 6 bases, with 14 bases left between them. Germline loops: CDR1 MNHNS, CDR2 SASEGT. CDR3 in DNA: TGTGCCAGCAGTGAAGCGATTGACATAGGAAATGGCTACACCTTC. It is translated as CASSEAIDIGNGYTF.

The chain links TRBV5-4 to TRBJ2-7, with D possibly TRBD1 on 6 matching bases. Trimming cost V 4 bases and J 2 bases, with 10 bases left between them. This CDR3 comprises 13 residues. Germline CDR1 SGHNT, CDR2 YYREEE (reference sequence). The CDR3 protein is CASSNQGTYEQYF. As DNA, the CDR3 is TGTGCCAGCAGCAACCAGGGGACCTACGAGCAGTACTTC. Based on the CDR3 plus reference TRBV5-4 and TRBJ2-7, the full variable domain is ETGVTQSPTHLIKTRGQQVTLRCSSQSGHNTVSWYQQALGQGPQFIFQYYREEENGRGNFPPRFSGLQFPNYSSELNVNALELDDSALYLCASSNQGTYEQYFGPGTRLTVT.

This clone was counted between two and nine times. The chain combines TRBV6-2 or TRBV6-3 with TRBJ2-2; TRBD1 aligns across 9 bases. Germline CDR1 MNHEY, CDR2 SVGEGT. The V gene end was trimmed by 5 bases and the J gene end by 3 bases; junction bases not matched to a gene: 7. This CDR3 spans 16 amino acids. For the CDR3, the DNA is TGTGCCAGCAGTGGTCTCGGGACAGGGCACACCGGGGAGCTGTTTTTT. It encodes CASSGLGTGHTGELFF.

The V and J genes are TRBV6-2 or TRBV6-3 and TRBJ1-5; 8 positions agree with TRBD1. Germline-derived CDR1 and CDR2 are MNHEY and SVGEGT. This CDR3 spans 17 amino acids. The trim removed 2 bases at V and 6 bases at J, leaving 12 bases unmatched. This CDR3 is CASSYGIVGTGVQPQHF. The CDR3 region has the DNA TGTGCCAGCAGTTACGGAATAGTAGGGACAGGCGTTCAGCCCCAGCATTTT.

The chain recombines TRBV12-5 with TRBJ2-2; 11 positions agree with TRBD2. The germline CDR1 and CDR2 sequences are LGHNT and FRNRAP. Losses at the gene ends were 3 bases for V and 5 bases for J; bases not matched to a gene: 2. There are 15 residues in the CDR3. Here the CDR3 DNA reads TGTGCTAGTGGTTTCTTAGCGGGGGGGACCGGGGAGCTGTTTTTT. Translating it yields CASGFLAGGTGELFF.

This clone is a singleton in its sample. The V and J genes are TRBV29-1 and TRBJ1-1; TRBD1 matches at 7 bases. The V gene's germline CDR1 is SQVTM and CDR2 ANQGSEA. This CDR3 comprises 14 residues. J lost 0 bases, V lost 7 bases, and 8 bases had no gene match. This CDR3 reads CSGGQGVLNTEAFF. The CDR3 nucleotides are TGCAGCGGGGGCCAGGGGGTTTTGAACACTGAAGCTTTCTTT. Together with reference TRBV29-1 and TRBJ1-1, the CDR3 gives the full variable domain: SAVISQKPSRDICQRGTSLTIQCQVDSQVTMMFWYRQQPGQSLTLIATANQGSEATYESGFVIDKFPISRPNLTFSTLTVSNMSPEDSSIYLCSGGQGVLNTEAFFGQGTRLTVV.

The V call is TRBV27, the J call TRBJ2-2, with 9 bases lining up with TRBD1. V lost 5 bases, J lost 6 bases, and 13 bases stayed unmatched. The CDR3 runs 17 residues. Per the germline V gene, CDR1 is MNHEY and CDR2 is SMNVEV (reference sequence). CDR3 residues: CASSLTGGAFIPGELFF. The CDR3 bases are TGTGCCAGCAGTCTTACAGGGGGCGCGTTTATTCCCGGGGAGCTGTTTTTT.

CDR3 DNA sequence: TGTGCCAGCAGCCAAGAGTCGCCAGGGACTTCGTTCATGAACACTGAAGCTTTCTTT. Its translation: CASSQESPGTSFMNTEAFF. The V gene is TRBV3-1 (or the pseudogene TRBV3-2), the J gene TRBJ1-1; possible D gene TRBD1, 5 bases. CDR1 and CDR2 (germline): LGHDT, YNNKEL (reference sequence). This CDR3 is built from 19 residues. Trimming left V 0 bases short and J 0 bases short, with 20 bases between.

The chain has TRBV6-5 and TRBJ1-1; TRBD1 matches at 7 bases. The V and J ends lost 6 bases and 1 base, in that order; junction bases with no gene match: 5. The germline CDR1 and CDR2 sequences are MNHEY and SVGAGI. The CDR3 spans 14 residues. The CDR3 spells CASRAGGRNTEAFF. The CDR3 DNA reads TGTGCCAGCAGGGCAGGGGGGCGGAACACTGAAGCTTTCTTT.

This chain uses TRBV4-1 with TRBJ2-7; a weak D match, TRBD2 (6 bases). Germline-derived CDR1 and CDR2 are MGHRA and YSYEKL. V gave up 1 base and J gave up 7 bases, with 8 bases separating them. CDR3 size: 12 residues. Here the CDR3 reads CASSQAAGEQYF. The CDR3 bases are TGCGCCAGCAGCCAAGCGGCGGGGGAGCAGTACTTC.

This clone was observed a few times. The chain links TRBV10-3 to TRBJ2-2; a possible D gene is TRBD1 (6 bases). Germline V lookup: CDR1 ENHRY, CDR2 SYGVKD. The V end lost 4 bases, the J end lost 5 bases, and 11 bases lay between the germline ends. CDR3 size: 14 residues. The CDR3 region is CAISVGTQTGELFF. The CDR3 nucleotides are TGTGCCATCAGTGTCGGGACACAGACCGGGGAGCTGTTTTTT.

The chain is built from TRBV18 and TRBJ2-7; TRBD1 matches at 8 bases. Germline CDR1 and CDR2: KGHSH and LQKENI. The CDR3 is 14 amino acids. J lost 6 bases, V lost 4 bases, and 8 bases had no gene match. The CDR3, as DNA: TGTGCCAGCTCACTGGAGACAGGGGCTTTCGAGCAGTACTTC. Protein sequence: CASSLETGAFEQYF. Full variable domain (outside the CDR3, taken from reference TRBV18 and TRBJ2-7): NAGVMQNPRHLVRRRGQEARLRCSPMKGHSHVYWYRQLPEEGLKFMVYLQKENIIDESGMPKERFSAEFPKEGPSILRIQQVVRGDSAAYFCASSLETGAFEQYFGPGTRLTVT.

The J gene is TRBJ2-1, the V gene TRBV19; D might be TRBD1 (6 bases). The CDR3 contains 14 residues. The ends were cut back, 3 bases at V and 7 bases at J, with 13 bases in the middle. Germline V lookup: CDR1 LNHDA, CDR2 SQIVND (reference sequence). CDR3 nucleotide sequence: TGTGCCAGTAGTATGCCCGGACAGTCGAATGAGCAGTTCTTC. Residues: CASSMPGQSNEQFF.

The chain uses TRBV3-1 (or the pseudogene TRBV3-2) and TRBJ2-7; possible D gene TRBD1, 5 bases. CDR1 and CDR2 (germline): LGHDT, YNNKEL (reference sequence). Trimming shortened V by 6 bases and J by 9 bases, and 21 bases separated the two germline ends. The CDR3 sequence is 14 residues long. The CDR3 is CASSPWGSSSPQYF. In nucleotides, the CDR3 is TGTGCCAGCAGTCCATGGGGCTCCTCTAGTCCGCAGTACTTC.

The chain links TRBV3-1 (or the pseudogene TRBV3-2) to TRBJ2-3, with TRBD2 matching over 12 bases. The length of the CDR3 is 16 residues. V lost 2 bases and J lost 4; bases outside the gene matches: 4. From germline, CDR1 is LGHDT and CDR2 YNNKEL (reference sequence). CDR3 sequence (DNA): TGTGCCAGCAGCCAATTCCTAGCGGGGGGGTCAGATACGCAGTATTTT. Translation: CASSQFLAGGSDTQYF.

This clone was detected once. The chain recombines TRBV30 with TRBJ2-1; weak D call: TRBD1 (6 bases). CDR3 length equals 14 residues. The germline CDR1 and CDR2 sequences are GTSNPN and SVGIG (reference sequence). The V end lost 5 bases, the J end lost 6 bases, and 17 bases lay between the germline ends. CDR3 nucleotide sequence: TGTGCCTGGGGGGGTCCAGGGGAATCCAATGAGCAGTTCTTC. Amino acid sequence: CAWGGPGESNEQFF.

J is TRBJ2-3 and V is TRBV28; TRBD1 agrees at 7 bases. CDR1 MDHEN and CDR2 SYDVKM come from the germline V gene. With 5 bases clipped from V and 8 bases from J, the junction kept 10 bases outside the gene matches. The CDR3 has 14 amino acids. The CDR3 DNA sequence: TGTGCCAGCAGTGGACAGGCGCAAGAGGGTACGCAGTATTTT. Protein sequence: CASSGQAQEGTQYF.

The chain is built from TRBV20-1 and TRBJ2-1, with D perhaps TRBD1 (6 bases). Trimming shortened V by 3 bases and J by 9 bases, and 15 bases separated the two germline ends. The germline gives CDR1 DFQATT, CDR2 SNEGSKA (reference sequence). The CDR3 covers 13 residues. The CDR3 sequence: CSASVAGVSEQFF. CDR3 DNA sequence: TGCAGTGCTAGTGTAGCAGGGGTTAGTGAGCAGTTCTTC.

The gene calls are TRBV29-1 and TRBJ1-1, with 9 positions matching TRBD1. CDR3 length: 14 residues. V dropped 7 bases and J dropped 0; count of bases not matched to a gene: 6. CDR1 and CDR2 (germline): SQVTM, ANQGSEA. This CDR3 reads CSGMTGGVNTEAFF. The CDR3, as DNA: TGCAGCGGTATGACAGGGGGGGTGAACACTGAAGCTTTCTTT.

V usage is TRBV7-9 and J usage is TRBJ1-1, with a possible D match to TRBD1 (6 bases). V dropped 5 bases and J dropped 5 bases, with 21 bases sitting between them. This CDR3 has 16 residues. The germline V gene has CDR1 SEHNR and CDR2 FQNEAQ (reference sequence). The CDR3 sequence: CASSQPRGGVGTEAFF. Here the CDR3 DNA reads TGTGCCAGCAGCCAACCCCGAGGGGGTGTGGGGACTGAAGCTTTCTTT.

The rearrangement joins TRBV29-1 to TRBJ2-7, with 7 bases that match TRBD1. Germline-derived CDR1 and CDR2 are SQVTM and ANQGSEA. The CDR3 has 13 residues. V dropped 4 bases and J dropped 2; count of bases not matched to a gene: 5. The CDR3 sequence is CSVAQGVAYEQYF. The CDR3 nucleotides read TGCAGCGTTGCTCAGGGGGTGGCCTACGAGCAGTACTTC.

The chain uses TRBV5-1 and TRBJ1-4; no definite D call. V was cut by 4 bases and J by 8 bases, with 21 bases left in between. Germline CDR1 is SGHRS and CDR2 is YFSETQ. This CDR3 is built from 16 residues. The CDR3 nucleotides are TGCGCCAGCAGCAGCACTATAACTACCCCCGGGGAAAAACTGTTTTTT. Translating gives CASSSTITTPGEKLFF.

V usage is TRBV18 and J usage is TRBJ1-1, with TRBD1 matching over 7 bases. Germline CDR1 and CDR2: KGHSH and LQKENI. This CDR3 comprises 13 residues. Losses at the gene ends were 8 bases for V and 8 bases for J; bases not matched to a gene: 11. CDR3 protein: CASGYGTVREAFF. CDR3 DNA sequence: TGTGCCAGCGGATACGGGACAGTTCGAGAAGCTTTCTTT.

This clone came up a few times. CDR3 sequence: CASSFNRGDTQYF. Written as DNA, the CDR3 is TGTGCCAGCAGTTTCAACCGGGGGGATACGCAGTATTTT. The chain combines TRBV12-3 or TRBV12-4 with TRBJ2-3, with D maybe TRBD2 (6 bases). Trimming took off 3 bases at V and 6 bases at J, with 10 bases between the two ends. There are 13 residues in the CDR3.

The J gene is TRBJ2-5, the V gene TRBV5-1, with TRBD2 matching over 8 bases. This CDR3 comprises 15 residues. V dropped 6 bases and J dropped 2; count of bases not matched to a gene: 9. The germline V gene has CDR1 SGHRS and CDR2 YFSETQ. DNA of the CDR3: TGCGCCAGCAAGGCGGGGGGCCCTCCACAAGAGACCCAGTACTTC. Translating gives CASKAGGPPQETQYF.